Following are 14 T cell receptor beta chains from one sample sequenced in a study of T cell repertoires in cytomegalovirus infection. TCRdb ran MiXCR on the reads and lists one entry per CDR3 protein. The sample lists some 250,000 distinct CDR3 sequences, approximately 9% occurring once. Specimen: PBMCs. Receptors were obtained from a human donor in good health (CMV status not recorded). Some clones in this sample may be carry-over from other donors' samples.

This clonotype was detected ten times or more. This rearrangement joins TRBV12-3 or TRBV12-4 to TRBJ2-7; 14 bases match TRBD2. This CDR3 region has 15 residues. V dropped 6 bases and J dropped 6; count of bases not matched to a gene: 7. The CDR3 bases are TGTGCCAGCAGCGGGACTAGCGGGGGTCTAGGCGAGCAGTACTTC. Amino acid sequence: CASSGTSGGLGEQYF.

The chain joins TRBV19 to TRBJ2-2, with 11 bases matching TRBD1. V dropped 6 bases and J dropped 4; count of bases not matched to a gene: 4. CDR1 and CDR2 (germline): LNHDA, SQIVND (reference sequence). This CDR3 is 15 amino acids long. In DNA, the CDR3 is TGTGCCAGTAGCCAGGACAGGGGGCTCACCGGGGAGCTGTTTTTT. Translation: CASSQDRGLTGELFF.

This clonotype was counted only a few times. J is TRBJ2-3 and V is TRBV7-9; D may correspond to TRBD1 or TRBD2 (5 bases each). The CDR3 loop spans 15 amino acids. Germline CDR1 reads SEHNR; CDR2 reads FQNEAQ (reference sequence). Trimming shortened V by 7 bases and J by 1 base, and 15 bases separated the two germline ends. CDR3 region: CASTPGPGGTDTQYF. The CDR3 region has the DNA TGTGCCAGCACCCCGGGACCCGGGGGCACAGATACGCAGTATTTT.

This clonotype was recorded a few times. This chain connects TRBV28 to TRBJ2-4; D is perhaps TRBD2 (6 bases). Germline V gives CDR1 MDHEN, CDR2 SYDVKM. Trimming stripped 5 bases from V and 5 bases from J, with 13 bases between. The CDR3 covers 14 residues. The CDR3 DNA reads TGTGCCAGCAGTGGGACTGGGGGTCAAAACATTCAGTACTTC. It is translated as CASSGTGGQNIQYF.

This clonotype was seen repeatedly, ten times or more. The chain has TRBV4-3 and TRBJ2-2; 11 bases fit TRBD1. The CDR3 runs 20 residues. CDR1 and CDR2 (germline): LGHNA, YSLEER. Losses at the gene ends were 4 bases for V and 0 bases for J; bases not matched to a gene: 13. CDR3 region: CASSPGPGTGGRSNTGELFF. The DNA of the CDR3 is TGCGCCAGCAGCCCCGGTCCCGGGACAGGGGGAAGGTCGAACACCGGGGAGCTGTTTTTT.

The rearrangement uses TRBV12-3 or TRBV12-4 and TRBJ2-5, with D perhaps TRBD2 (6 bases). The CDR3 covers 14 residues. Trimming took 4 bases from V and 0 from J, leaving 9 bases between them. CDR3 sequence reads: CASSSRGYQETQYF. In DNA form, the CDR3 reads TGTGCCAGCAGTTCACGGGGGTACCAAGAGACCCAGTACTTC.

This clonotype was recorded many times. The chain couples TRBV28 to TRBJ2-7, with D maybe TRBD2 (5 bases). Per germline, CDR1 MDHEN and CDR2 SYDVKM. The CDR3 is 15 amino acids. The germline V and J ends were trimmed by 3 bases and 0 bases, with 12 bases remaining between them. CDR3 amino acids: CASSFGGQLSYEQYF. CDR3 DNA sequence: TGTGCCAGCAGTTTTGGCGGGCAGCTCTCCTACGAGCAGTACTTC.

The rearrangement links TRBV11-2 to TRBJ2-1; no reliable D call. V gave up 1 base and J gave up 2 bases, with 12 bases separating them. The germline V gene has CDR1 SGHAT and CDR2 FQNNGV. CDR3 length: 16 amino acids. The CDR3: CASSLVSGFTYNEQFF. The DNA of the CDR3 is TGTGCCAGCAGCTTAGTATCCGGGTTCACCTACAATGAGCAGTTCTTC.

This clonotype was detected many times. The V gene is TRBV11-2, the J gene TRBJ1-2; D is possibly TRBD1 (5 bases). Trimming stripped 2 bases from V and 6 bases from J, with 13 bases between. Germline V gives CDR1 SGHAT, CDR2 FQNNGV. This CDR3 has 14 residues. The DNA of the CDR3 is TGTGCCAGCAGCTTATGGGTTGGGGCGGATGGCTACACCTTC. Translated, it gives CASSLWVGADGYTF. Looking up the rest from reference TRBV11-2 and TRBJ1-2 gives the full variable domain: EAGVAQSPRYKIIEKRQSVAFWCNPISGHATLYWYQQILGQGPKLLIQFQNNGVVDDSQLPKDRFSAERLKGVDSTLKIQPAKLEDSAVYLCASSLWVGADGYTFGSGTRLTVV.

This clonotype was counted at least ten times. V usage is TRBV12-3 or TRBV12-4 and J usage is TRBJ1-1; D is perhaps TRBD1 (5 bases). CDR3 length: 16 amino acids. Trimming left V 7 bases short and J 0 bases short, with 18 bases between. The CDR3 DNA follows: TGTGCCAGCAACACTTGGGGCCTCGACATGAACACTGAAGCTTTCTTT. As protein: CASNTWGLDMNTEAFF.

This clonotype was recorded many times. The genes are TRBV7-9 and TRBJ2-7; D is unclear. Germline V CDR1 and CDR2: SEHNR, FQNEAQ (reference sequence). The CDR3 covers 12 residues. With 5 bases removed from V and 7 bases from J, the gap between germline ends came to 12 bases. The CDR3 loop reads CASSAMTWEQYF. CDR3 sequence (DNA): TGTGCCAGCAGCGCCATGACTTGGGAGCAGTACTTC.

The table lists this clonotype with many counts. CDR3 amino acids: CSAASPPGHNQPQHF. The DNA for the CDR3 is TGCAGTGCTGCTAGTCCTCCGGGACACAATCAGCCCCAGCATTTT. The rearrangement links TRBV20-1 to TRBJ1-5, with TRBD1 as a possible D gene (6 bases). The V gene lost 5 bases and the J gene lost 3 bases, with 17 bases spanning the gap. CDR1 DFQATT and CDR2 SNEGSKA come from the germline V gene (reference sequence). This CDR3 comprises 15 residues.

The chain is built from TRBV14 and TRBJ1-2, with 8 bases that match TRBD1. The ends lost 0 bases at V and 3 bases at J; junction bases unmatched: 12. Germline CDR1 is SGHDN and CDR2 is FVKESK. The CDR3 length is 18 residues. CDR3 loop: CASSQDAVEAGGYYGYTF. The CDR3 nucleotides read TGTGCCAGCAGCCAAGATGCGGTAGAGGCAGGGGGCTACTATGGCTACACCTTC.

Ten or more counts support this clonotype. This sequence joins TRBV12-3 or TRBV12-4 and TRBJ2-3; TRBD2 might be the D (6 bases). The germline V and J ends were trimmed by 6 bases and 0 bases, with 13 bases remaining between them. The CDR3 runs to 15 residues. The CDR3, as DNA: TGTGCCAGCAGCCCCGCGGGACTTAGCACAGATACGCAGTATTTT. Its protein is CASSPAGLSTDTQYF.